This T cell receptor (beta chain) was captured in a study of Ad26.COV2.S vaccination and SARS-CoV-2 variants. Indicated treatment: about 20 received Ad26.COV2.S at low or high dose, single or two shots; about 5 received placebo; per-sample allocation not given. All samples were drawn on day 63, counting from the first vaccine or placebo injection. Its platform was an Ad26 vector, and its expressed antigen was Wuhan-strain SARS-CoV-2 spike. This CDR3 contains 13 residues. Trimming cost V 8 bases and J 4 bases, with 13 bases left between them. CDR1 and CDR2 (germline): SNHLY, FYNNEI. Study-level results: It is possible that the TCR breadth and depth analyses underestimated the total T cell responses. Vaccine recipients posted higher spike-specific TCR breadth than their placebo counterparts. Reported post-vaccination CD8+ and CD4+ T cell responses to spike showed substantial breadth.

The protocol was immunoSEQ multiplex PCR, while the TCRdb copy is restricted to in-frame clones and leaves out a portion. The sample has roughly 680,000 clones, roughly 90% seen once. To note about this clone: No antigen is known for it.

This clonotype was sampled from a person between 18 and 59 years old who received the Ad26.COV2.S COVID-19 vaccine or a placebo. The specimen comprised peripheral blood, sampled in a trial of Ad26.COV2.S vaccine versus placebo. The chain combines TRBV2 with TRBJ2-3; possibly TRBD2 for D (6 bases). CDR3 DNA: TGTGCCAGCGGGACTCCGGGGGCAGATACGCAGTATTTT. Amino acid sequence: CASGTPGADTQYF.